These 26 T cell receptor beta chains were all obtained from the same sample, sequenced in a study of shared clonotypes between healthy human individuals. Data came from immunoSEQ multiplex PCR; TCRdb stores just in-frame clones and leaves some out. The sample shows some 1.4 million clones, approximately 96% of them seen only once. Specimen: naive CD4+ T cells sorted from blood. Subset indicated: CD45RA+ positively selected. The source of these receptors is a man between 25 and 39 years old in good health.

V gene TRBV15 combines with J gene TRBJ2-5, with a weak D call TRBD2 (5 bases). The V and J ends lost 7 bases and 5 bases respectively, with 8 bases between them. CDR3 length: 11 amino acids. The germline CDR1 and CDR2 sequences are LNHNV and YYDKDF (reference sequence). The CDR3 sequence is CATTTGETQYF. The CDR3 DNA follows: TGTGCCACCACCACGGGGGAGACCCAGTACTTC.

Only one count was recorded for this clone. This CDR3 is also generated by other DNA sequences in the sample. This chain joins TRBV9 and TRBJ2-1, with TRBD1 matching 8 bases. Germline CDR1 is SGDLS and CDR2 is YYNGEE. V shed 0 bases, J shed 1 base, and the junction held 3 bases outside the gene matches. This CDR3 is built from 16 residues. DNA of the CDR3: TGTGCCAGCAGCGTAGCAGGACAGGGATCCTACAATGAGCAGTTCTTC. Residues: CASSVAGQGSYNEQFF.

This sequence joins TRBV4-2 and TRBJ2-5; 13 nucleotides match TRBD2. The CDR3 is 18 residues long. With 3 bases clipped from V and 3 bases from J, the junction kept 10 bases outside the gene matches. Germline CDR1 LGHNA, CDR2 YNFKEQ. CDR3 sequence (DNA): TGTGCCAGCAGCCATAGCTTGGGACTAGCGGGAAAGAAAGAGACCCAGTACTTC. It is translated as CASSHSLGLAGKKETQYF.

The chain is built from TRBV7-9 and TRBJ1-4; 10 bases fit TRBD1. The CDR3 loop spans 16 amino acids. Trimming cost V 5 bases and J 4 bases; bases outside gene matches: 7. Germline V gene lookup returns CDR1 SEHNR and CDR2 FQNEAQ (reference sequence). CDR3 region: CASSRGTGVNNEKLFF. CDR3 DNA sequence: TGTGCCAGCAGCCGCGGGACAGGGGTGAATAATGAAAAACTGTTTTTT.

This chain uses TRBV11-2 with TRBJ1-1; D is undetermined. Trimming cost V 4 bases and J 7 bases, with 19 bases left between them. This CDR3 contains 15 residues. Germline CDR1 is SGHAT and CDR2 is FQNNGV. The CDR3 region is CASSSYQPGLSEAFF. The CDR3 DNA follows: TGTGCCAGCAGCTCCTACCAGCCGGGTCTCAGTGAAGCTTTCTTT.

V and J are TRBV6-1 and TRBJ2-7; D is unclear. This CDR3 comprises 14 residues. Germline V lookup: CDR1 MNHNS, CDR2 SASEGT. Trimming stripped 5 bases from V and 2 bases from J, with 13 bases between. The CDR3 reads CASSLEDLTYEQYF. CDR3 in DNA: TGTGCCAGCAGTCTAGAGGACCTTACCTACGAGCAGTACTTC.

This rearrangement joins TRBV7-9 to TRBJ2-7; TRBD2 matches 9 bases. Germline CDR1 reads SEHNR; CDR2 reads FQNEAQ (reference sequence). V shed 1 base and J 4 bases; nucleotides not matched to a gene: 8. The CDR3 covers 16 residues. The CDR3 reads CASSLVRGLAGYEQYF. The CDR3 DNA reads TGTGCCAGCAGCTTAGTCCGAGGTCTAGCGGGATACGAGCAGTACTTC.

The rearrangement joins TRBV28 to TRBJ1-1; D gene uncertain. This CDR3 has 14 amino acids. The V end was cut by 3 bases, the J end by 4 bases, with 12 bases between. CDR1 is MDHEN and CDR2 is SYDVKM in the germline V gene. The CDR3 is CASSFAGDGTEAFF. CDR3 DNA: TGTGCCAGCAGTTTTGCAGGCGATGGCACTGAAGCTTTCTTT.

V and J are TRBV27 and TRBJ2-7, with unresolved D. This CDR3 is built from 13 residues. Germline V gives CDR1 MNHEY, CDR2 SMNVEV (reference sequence). Trimming left V 5 bases short and J 0 bases short, with 8 bases between. The CDR3 bases are TGTGCCAGCAGTCCAGGCCTCTCCTACGAGCAGTACTTC. It codes for CASSPGLSYEQYF.

The genes are TRBV5-4 and TRBJ1-4; TRBD1 agrees at 8 bases. V lost 4 bases, J lost 8 bases, and 4 bases stayed unmatched. The CDR3 sequence is 13 residues long. Germline V lookup: CDR1 SGHNT, CDR2 YYREEE (reference sequence). This CDR3 reads CASSTGTGEKLFF. In DNA form, the CDR3 reads TGTGCCAGCAGCACTGGGACAGGCGAAAAACTGTTTTTT.

A single count supports this clone. The V gene is TRBV2, the J gene TRBJ1-2; 10 bases are shared with TRBD1. Germline lookup yields CDR1 SNHLY and CDR2 FYNNEI. This CDR3 contains 16 residues. Trimming cost V 5 bases and J 4 bases; bases outside gene matches: 10. The CDR3 DNA follows: TGTGCCAGCAGTAGAACACCGGGACAGGGGATCTATGGCTACACCTTC. It is translated as CASSRTPGQGIYGYTF.

The CDR3 DNA reads TGTGCCAGCAGCTTAAGGGCGGGAACCAACTACGAGCAGTACTTC. Its protein is CASSLRAGTNYEQYF. The J gene is TRBJ2-7, the V gene TRBV7-8; TRBD2 might be the D (6 bases). CDR1 is SGHVS, CDR2 FQNEAQ, per germline. V lost 2 bases and J lost 3, with 14 bases in between. The CDR3 extends over 15 amino acids.

The J gene is TRBJ2-3, the V gene TRBV2; D uncertain. The CDR3 runs to 15 residues. Trimming took off 1 base at V and 1 base at J, with 9 bases between the two ends. Looked up from germline, CDR1 is SNHLY and CDR2 is FYNNEI. The CDR3 DNA is TGTGCCAGCAGTGAAGGGGGAATCGGCACAGATACGCAGTATTTT. It yields the protein CASSEGGIGTDTQYF.

This clone was seen only once. The chain recombines TRBV4-3 with TRBJ2-6; D may be TRBD1 (6 bases). Trimming removed 0 bases from V and 0 bases from J, with 15 bases in between. Germline V gives CDR1 LGHNA, CDR2 YSLEER. The CDR3 totals 19 residues. CDR3 amino acids: CASSQESGQRSSGANVLTF. The CDR3 bases are TGCGCCAGCAGCCAAGAATCGGGACAAAGAAGCTCTGGGGCCAACGTCCTGACTTTC.

The chain carries TRBV7-3 and TRBJ1-1; D is unresolved. There are 13 residues in the CDR3. CDR1 and CDR2 from the germline V gene are SGHTA and FQGTGA. V lost 4 bases and J 1 base, leaving 7 bases between the germline ends. CDR3 loop: CASSSRANTEAFF. The CDR3 DNA sequence: TGTGCCAGCAGCTCTCGGGCGAACACTGAAGCTTTCTTT.

The V and J genes are TRBV5-1 and TRBJ2-7; TRBD2 aligns across 8 bases. The CDR3 consists of 16 residues. After removal of 4 bases from V and 5 bases from J, the junction contained 14 bases not matched to a gene. Germline assignment: CDR1 SGHRS and CDR2 YFSETQ. The CDR3 coding sequence is TGCGCCAGCAGCATCCGTCCGGGACTAGTTGAAAACGAGCAGTACTTC. Translating gives CASSIRPGLVENEQYF.

The chain recombines TRBV5-1 with TRBJ2-7, with TRBD1 matching 9 bases. The CDR3 has 14 amino acids. Trimming took 2 bases from V and 6 from J; bases not matched to a gene: 6. CDR1 and CDR2 (germline): SGHRS, YFSETQ. The CDR3 DNA follows: TGCGCCAGCAGCTTCGGGACAGGGTTTCGCGAGCAGTACTTC. Amino acid sequence: CASSFGTGFREQYF. The full variable domain, rest sourced from reference TRBV5-1 and TRBJ2-7, is KAGVTQTPRYLIKTRGQQVTLSCSPISGHRSVSWYQQTPGQGLQFLFEYFSETQRNKGNFPGRFSGRQFSNSRSEMNVSTLELGDSALYLCASSFGTGFREQYFGPGTRLTVT.

The CDR3 nucleotides are TGTGCCAGCAGCCCGGGACCAAACTCGGCGGGGGCCAACGTCCTGACTTTC. Its protein is CASSPGPNSAGANVLTF. This sequence joins TRBV5-4 and TRBJ2-6; D is perhaps TRBD1 or TRBD2 (5 bases each). Looked up from germline, CDR1 is SGHNT and CDR2 is YYREEE (reference sequence). The V and J ends lost 4 bases and 4 bases respectively, with 18 bases between them. The CDR3 is 17 residues long.

This clone was counted a single time. The rearrangement joins TRBV19 to TRBJ2-7, with 9 nucleotides matching TRBD2. This CDR3 has 20 amino acids. The germline gives CDR1 LNHDA, CDR2 SQIVND (reference sequence). Trimming removed 2 bases from V and 2 bases from J; junction bases left unmatched: 19. The CDR3 loop reads CASSIFWMVAGDSSPYEQYF. The CDR3, as DNA: TGTGCCAGTAGTATATTTTGGATGGTAGCGGGAGATTCCTCACCCTACGAGCAGTACTTC.

This chain connects TRBV5-6 to TRBJ2-3; D assignment may be TRBD1 or TRBD2 (5 bases each). The germline gives CDR1 SGHDT, CDR2 YYEEEE. V was clipped by 4 bases and J by 0 bases, with 15 bases between them. The length of the CDR3 is 16 residues. The CDR3 here is CASSRGPTTSTDTQYF. Here the CDR3 DNA reads TGTGCCAGCAGCCGGGGCCCGACTACTAGCACAGATACGCAGTATTTT.

The chain has TRBV5-1 and TRBJ1-4; D remains unclear. V was shortened by 0 bases and J by 6 bases, with 9 bases between the two germline ends. This CDR3 has 14 residues. Germline loops: CDR1 SGHRS, CDR2 YFSETQ. CDR3 coding DNA: TGCGCCAGCAGCTTGGCTACAGCCGATGAAAAACTGTTTTTT. Its protein is CASSLATADEKLFF.

The gene calls are TRBV2 and TRBJ2-7; TRBD2 matches at 9 bases. From germline, CDR1 is SNHLY and CDR2 FYNNEI. The V gene end was trimmed by 2 bases and the J gene end by 4 bases; junction bases not matched to a gene: 6. This CDR3 has 15 amino acids. CDR3: CASSETREGGYEQYF. For the CDR3, the DNA is TGTGCCAGCAGTGAAACGCGGGAGGGCGGATACGAGCAGTACTTC.

This chain links TRBV5-4 with TRBJ2-7; D not certain. CDR3 length equals 14 residues. Germline CDR1 SGHNT, CDR2 YYREEE (reference sequence). V lost 6 bases, J lost 0 bases, and 13 bases lay in between. CDR3 sequence: CASTDPKSSYEQYF. The CDR3 DNA sequence: TGTGCCAGCACTGACCCCAAGAGCTCCTACGAGCAGTACTTC.

The chain joins TRBV5-1 to TRBJ2-3, with 13 nucleotides matching TRBD2. V was pared by 2 bases and J by 4 bases, with 4 bases of the junction left unmatched. This CDR3 comprises 16 residues. Germline V gene sequence: CDR1 SGHRS, CDR2 YFSETQ. The CDR3 sequence is CASSFGLAGASDTQYF. The CDR3 nucleotides are TGCGCCAGCAGCTTCGGACTAGCGGGAGCCTCAGATACGCAGTATTTT.

The chain links TRBV25-1 to TRBJ2-1, with D possibly TRBD2 on 5 matching bases. The germline gives CDR1 MGHDK, CDR2 SYGVNS. The CDR3 runs 15 residues. Trimming took off 6 bases at V and 0 bases at J, with 12 bases between the two ends. As DNA, the CDR3 is TGTGCCAGCAGCTCAACTAGGAGCTCCTACAATGAGCAGTTCTTC. This translates into CASSSTRSSYNEQFF.

The V gene is TRBV29-1, the J gene TRBJ2-5; D uncertain. CDR1 is SQVTM, CDR2 ANQGSEA, per germline. V lost 6 bases and J lost 4, with 21 bases in between. There are 15 residues in the CDR3. The CDR3 here is CSVFTLSGWSETQYF. For the CDR3, the DNA is TGCAGCGTCTTCACCCTCTCCGGGTGGTCAGAGACCCAGTACTTC.